This TCR beta chain was found in a study of read filtering for tumor transcriptome and immune sequencing. At the level of the study: The cohort had around 18 men and approximately 15 women aged roughly 47 to 90, mean roughly 65 years.

Whole-study results and caveats: This fraction held mixed bone marrow immune cells after CD138-negative sorting.

This clonotype was observed a few times. The antigen remains undetermined. This library used approximately 0.4 ug RNA and molecular barcoded adaptors spanning alpha/delta and beta/gamma chains. MiXCR was run by TCRdb on the reads, yielding one entry per CDR3 protein. The sample yields approximately 60,000 distinct CDR3 sequences, 20% to 25% seen once. Sequencing input: a population of CD138-negative cells sorted from bone marrow. This TCR was sampled from a donor aged 40 or over with multiple myeloma.

As DNA, the CDR3 is TGTGCCAGCAGCTCCAGGGCGGGACCCCAAAAATCCGGGCAGTACTTC. Its translation: CASSSRAGPQKSGQYF. The V call is TRBV5-4, the J call TRBJ2-7; TRBD2 is a possible D gene (6 bases). CDR1 and CDR2 (germline): SGHNT, YYREEE (reference sequence). V lost 3 bases to trimming and J lost 9 bases, with 25 bases between them. The CDR3 contains 16 residues.